This TCR beta chain was observed in a study of identical twins. Overall study findings and caveats: In cord blood, abundant beta clonotypes had fewer insertions; memory showed no trend. Potential partial confounding of zero-insertion analyses by invariant MAIT and iNKT cells was noted.

TCRdb passed the 5' RACE reads through MiXCR, listing each CDR3 protein once. Of approximately 490,000 distinct CDR3 sequences detected, around 22% appear once; the ten largest clones hold approximately 0.48%. A remark on this clonotype: Its matching antigen is unknown.

This CDR3 is built from 13 residues. Trimming cost V 5 bases and J 3 bases; bases outside gene matches: 3. Germline loops: CDR1 SGHRS, CDR2 YFSETQ. This sample also appeared in a second study, on yellow fever vaccine responses in identical twins.

The J gene is TRBJ2-7, the V gene TRBV5-1; the match to TRBD1 covers 9 bases. This clonotype was obtained from a woman aged 18 to 35 in good health. Sequencing was carried out using CD4+ T cells sorted from blood. CDR3 DNA sequence: TGCGCCAGCAGAAGGACAGGGGACTACGAGCAGTACTTC. Translating gives CASRRTGDYEQYF.